This T cell receptor beta chain was sequenced in a study of neurological immune-mediated disorders. This clonotype was recorded many times. A 10-nucleotide random UMI tagged transcripts in template-switch 5'RACE cDNA synthesis. TCRdb re-derived calls from the 5' RACE reads in MiXCR, one entry per CDR3 protein. The sample carries tens of thousands of distinct CDR3 sequences, 2% to 2.5% recorded once. This sequence was found in a woman in her fifties or sixties with multiple sclerosis. The sample was PBMCs.

The CDR3 DNA is TGTGCCAGCAGTTTATCGGGGGCGGCTAATGAAAAACTGTTTTTT. This sequence encodes CASSLSGAANEKLFF. This sequence joins TRBV12-3 or TRBV12-4 and TRBJ1-4, with a tentative D call TRBD1 (6 bases). The CDR3 consists of 15 residues. Deletions cut 2 bases from V and 3 bases from J, with 10 bases between.